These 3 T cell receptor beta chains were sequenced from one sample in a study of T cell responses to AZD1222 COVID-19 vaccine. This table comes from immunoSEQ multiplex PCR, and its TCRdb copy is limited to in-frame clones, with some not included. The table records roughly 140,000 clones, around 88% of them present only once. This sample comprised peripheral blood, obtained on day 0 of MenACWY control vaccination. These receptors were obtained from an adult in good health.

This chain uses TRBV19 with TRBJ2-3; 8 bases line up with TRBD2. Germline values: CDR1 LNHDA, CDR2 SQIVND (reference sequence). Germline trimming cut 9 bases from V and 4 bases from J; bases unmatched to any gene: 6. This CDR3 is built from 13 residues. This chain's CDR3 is CASRGGNADTQYF. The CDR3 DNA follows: TGTGCCAGCCGCGGGGGGAATGCAGATACGCAGTATTTT.

CDR3 sequence: CASSYLPTIYGYTF. The CDR3 DNA reads TGTGCCAGCAGTTACCTCCCGACCATATATGGCTACACCTTC. The chain joins TRBV6-6 to TRBJ1-2; D call uncertain. Trimming left V 2 bases short and J 5 bases short, with 12 bases between. CDR1 and CDR2 from the germline V gene are MNHNY and SVGAGI (reference sequence). The CDR3 runs 14 residues.

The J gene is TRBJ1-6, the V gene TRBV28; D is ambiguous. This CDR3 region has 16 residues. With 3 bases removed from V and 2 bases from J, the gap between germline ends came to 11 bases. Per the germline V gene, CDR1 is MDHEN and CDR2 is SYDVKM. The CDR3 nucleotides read TGTGCCAGCAGTTTCAACGGGAGAACCTATAATTCACCCCTCCACTTT. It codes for CASSFNGRTYNSPLHF.